This entry is about one T cell receptor beta chain. Its antigen is unknown. This CDR3 region has 12 residues. CDR1 is SEHNR and CDR2 is FQNEAQ in the germline V gene (reference sequence). V shed 1 base and J shed 6 bases, with 4 bases lying between them. Purified naive CD4+ T cells were depleted of CD25+ Tregs. Points from the study as a whole: Larger-cohort validation covered only one TCR beta V-J rearrangement.

Semi-nested PCR with Nested Universal Primer A followed constant-region reverse priming of full-length variable regions. Each CDR3 protein is one row after TCRdb ran MiXCR on the 5' RACE reads. The sample lists some 45,000 distinct CDR3 sequences, around 26% occurring once. The chain recombines TRBV7-9 with TRBJ1-5; D ambiguous. The TCR originated in a female donor with breast cancer. Sequencing was done on a sample of naive CD4+ T cells sorted from blood. Subset here: naive CD4+ T cells, CD4+CD45RA+CD25-. The CDR3 here is CASSLDGQPQHF. The CDR3, as DNA: TGTGCCAGCAGCTTAGACGGTCAGCCCCAGCATTTT.